The entry that follows covers one T cell receptor beta chain sequence. Its antigen remains unidentified. This sample is part of a study of monozygotic twins with inflammatory bowel disease. Findings and caveats of the study: Individual T cell subtypes were not distinguishable. The analysis yielded no support for one strong signal or clonotype associated with IBD. Compared with healthy co-twins, IBD patients showed reduced TCRbeta repertoire diversity by inverse Simpson.

Each sample had eight separate cDNA synthesis reactions. From the 5' RACE reads, TCRdb lists one entry per CDR3 protein and no DNA. The sample data list fewer than 200,000 distinct CDR3 sequences. Sequenced sample: blood. The clonotype comes from a human donor with ulcerative colitis or Crohn's disease, or a healthy co-twin of an affected twin (not recorded which).

CDR3 sequence reads: CAIRSTQGDYEQYF. The rearrangement joins TRBV10-3 to TRBJ2-7; TCRdb picks TRBD1, but there is no DNA to check that call. The CDR3 runs 14 residues. Germline CDR1 and CDR2: ENHRY and SYGVKD.